The clone carrying this T cell receptor (beta chain) has just a few counts. Antigen unknown. This record comes from a study of shared clonotypes between healthy human individuals. At the level of the study: Donors, aged 18 to 49, were a couple of women and a few men. Study observations and caveats: Four donors shared about 5% of their naive CD4 clonotypes. On the whole, naive subsets had larger estimated richness than memory subsets had.

The CDR3 loop spans 15 amino acids. Trimming shortened V by 5 bases and J by 1 base, and 14 bases separated the two germline ends. Per germline, CDR1 MDHEN and CDR2 SYDVKM. Sequenced by immunoSEQ multiplex PCR; TCRdb stores in-frame clones only, minus some. The data contain about 2 million clones, 85% to 95% of them singletons. Source material: naive CD4+ T cells sorted from blood. The subset: CD45RA+ positively selected. This sequence originates from a man aged 18 to 35 in good health. This chain links TRBV28 with TRBJ1-1; no firm D call. CDR3 DNA: TGTGCCAGCAGTGACCCTCTACGGGGGAACACTGAAGCTTTCTTT. Translation gives CASSDPLRGNTEAFF.